The entry that follows covers one T cell receptor (beta chain) sequence. Original analysis: Amplification with reference gene primers provided the estimates of nucleated cell counts. The data were produced by immunoSEQ multiplex PCR, yet TCRdb's version contains in-frame clones alone and is incomplete. For V, J and clone size, that table is used; D and trimming come from the DNA. The sample gives 200,000 to 250,000 clones, about 91% of which show up once; around 1.5% is in the top ten. The sample originates from a study of blood T cell repertoires in COVID-19. As for the study in general: Nucleic acid was either cDNA or gDNA, and it came from T cells, B-cell-depleted T cells, or PBMCs.

Germline trimming cut 7 bases from V and 0 bases from J; bases unmatched to any gene: 6. This CDR3 is built from 15 residues. Germline CDR1 reads SNHLY; CDR2 reads FYNNEI. Specimen: peripheral blood. This clonotype originated in a man aged 18-30 years with active or convalescent COVID-19. This sequence joins TRBV2 and TRBJ1-2, with 9 positions matching TRBD1. DNA for the CDR3: TGTGCCAGCAATAAACAGGGGGCGGCTAACTATGGCTACACCTTC. It codes for CASNKQGAANYGYTF.